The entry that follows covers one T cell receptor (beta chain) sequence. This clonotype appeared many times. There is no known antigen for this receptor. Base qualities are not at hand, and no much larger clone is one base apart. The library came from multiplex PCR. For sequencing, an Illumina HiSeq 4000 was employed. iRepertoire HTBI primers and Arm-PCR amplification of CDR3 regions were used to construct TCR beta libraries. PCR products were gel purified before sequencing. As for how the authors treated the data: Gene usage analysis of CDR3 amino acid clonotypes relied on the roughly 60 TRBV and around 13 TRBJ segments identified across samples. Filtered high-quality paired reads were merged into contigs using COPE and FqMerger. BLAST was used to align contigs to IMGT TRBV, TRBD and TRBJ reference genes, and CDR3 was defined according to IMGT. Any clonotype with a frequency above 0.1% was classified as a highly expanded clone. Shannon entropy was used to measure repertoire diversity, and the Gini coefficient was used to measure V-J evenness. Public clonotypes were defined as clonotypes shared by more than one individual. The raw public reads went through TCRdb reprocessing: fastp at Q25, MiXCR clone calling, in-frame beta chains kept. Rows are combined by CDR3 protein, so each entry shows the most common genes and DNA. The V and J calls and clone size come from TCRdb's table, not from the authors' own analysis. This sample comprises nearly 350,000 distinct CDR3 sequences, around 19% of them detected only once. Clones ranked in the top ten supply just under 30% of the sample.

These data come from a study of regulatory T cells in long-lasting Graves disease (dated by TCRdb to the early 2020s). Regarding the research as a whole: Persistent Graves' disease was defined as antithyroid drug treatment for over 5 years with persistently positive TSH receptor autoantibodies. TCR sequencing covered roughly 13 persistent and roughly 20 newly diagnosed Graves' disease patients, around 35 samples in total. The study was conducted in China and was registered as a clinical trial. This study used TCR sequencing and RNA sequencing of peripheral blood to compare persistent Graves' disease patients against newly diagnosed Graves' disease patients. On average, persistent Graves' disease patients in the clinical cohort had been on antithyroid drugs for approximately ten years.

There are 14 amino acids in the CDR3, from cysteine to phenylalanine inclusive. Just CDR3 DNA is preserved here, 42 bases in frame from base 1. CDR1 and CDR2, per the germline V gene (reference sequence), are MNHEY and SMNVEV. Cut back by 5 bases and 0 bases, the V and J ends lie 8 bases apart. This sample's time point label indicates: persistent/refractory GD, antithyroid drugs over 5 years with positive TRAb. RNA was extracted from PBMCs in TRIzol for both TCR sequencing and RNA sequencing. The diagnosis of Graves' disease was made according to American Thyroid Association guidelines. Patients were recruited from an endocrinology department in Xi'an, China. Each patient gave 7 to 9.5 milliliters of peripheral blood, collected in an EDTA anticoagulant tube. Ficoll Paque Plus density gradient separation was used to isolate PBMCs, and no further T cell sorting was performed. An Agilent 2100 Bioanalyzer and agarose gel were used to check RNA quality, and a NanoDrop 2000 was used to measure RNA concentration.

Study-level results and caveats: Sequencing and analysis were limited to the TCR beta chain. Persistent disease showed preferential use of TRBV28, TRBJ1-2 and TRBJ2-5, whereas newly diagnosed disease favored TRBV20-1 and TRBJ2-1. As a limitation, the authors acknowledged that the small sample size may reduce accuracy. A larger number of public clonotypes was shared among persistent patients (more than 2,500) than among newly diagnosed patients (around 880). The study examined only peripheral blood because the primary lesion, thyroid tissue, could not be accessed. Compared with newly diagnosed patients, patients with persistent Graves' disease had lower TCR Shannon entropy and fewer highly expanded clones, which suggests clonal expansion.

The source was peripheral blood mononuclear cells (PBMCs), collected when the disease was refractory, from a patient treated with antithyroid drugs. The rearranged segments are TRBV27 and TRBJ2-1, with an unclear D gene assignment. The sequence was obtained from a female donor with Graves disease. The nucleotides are TGTGCCAGCAGTCAGGAGAGCTCCTACAATGAGCAGTTCTTC. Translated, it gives CASSQESSYNEQFF.